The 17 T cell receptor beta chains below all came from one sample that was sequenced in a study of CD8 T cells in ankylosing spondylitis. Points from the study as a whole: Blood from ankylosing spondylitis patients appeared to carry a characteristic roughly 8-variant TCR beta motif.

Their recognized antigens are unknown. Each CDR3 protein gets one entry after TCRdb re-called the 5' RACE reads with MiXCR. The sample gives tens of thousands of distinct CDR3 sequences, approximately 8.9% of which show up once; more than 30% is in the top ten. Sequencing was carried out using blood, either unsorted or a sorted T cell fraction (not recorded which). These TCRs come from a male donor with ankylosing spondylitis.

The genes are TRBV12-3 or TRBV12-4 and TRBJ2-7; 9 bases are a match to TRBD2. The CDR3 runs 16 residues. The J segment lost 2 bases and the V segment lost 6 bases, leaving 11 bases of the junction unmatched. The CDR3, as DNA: TGTGCCAGCAGCCTCAGACTAGCGGAAGCTACCTACGAGCAGTACTTC. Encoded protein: CASSLRLAEATYEQYF.

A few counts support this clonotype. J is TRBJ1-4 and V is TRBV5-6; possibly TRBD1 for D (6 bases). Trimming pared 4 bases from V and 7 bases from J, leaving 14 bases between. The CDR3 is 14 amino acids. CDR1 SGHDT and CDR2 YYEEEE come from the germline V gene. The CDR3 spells CASSMGAPGEKLFF. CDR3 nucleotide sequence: TGTGCCAGCAGCATGGGGGCCCCGGGTGAAAAACTGTTTTTT.

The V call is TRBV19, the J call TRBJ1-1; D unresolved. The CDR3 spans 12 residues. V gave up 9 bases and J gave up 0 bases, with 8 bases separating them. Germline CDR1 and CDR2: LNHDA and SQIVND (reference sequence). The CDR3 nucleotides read TGTGCCAGCGGACTGATGAACACTGAAGCTTTCTTT. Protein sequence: CASGLMNTEAFF.

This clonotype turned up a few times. The CDR3 here is CASSHERELGEQFF. DNA of the CDR3: TGTGCCAGCAGCCACGAGCGGGAGTTGGGTGAGCAGTTCTTC. The rearrangement joins TRBV4-2 to TRBJ2-1; 8 bases map to TRBD2. From germline, CDR1 is LGHNA and CDR2 YNFKEQ. J was trimmed by 9 bases and V by 3 bases; bases with no gene match: 7. The CDR3 sequence is 14 residues long.

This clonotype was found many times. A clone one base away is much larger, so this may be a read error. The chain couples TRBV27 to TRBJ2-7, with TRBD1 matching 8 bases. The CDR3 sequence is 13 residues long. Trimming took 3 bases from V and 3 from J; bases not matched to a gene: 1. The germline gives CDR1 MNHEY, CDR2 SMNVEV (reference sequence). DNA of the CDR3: TGTGCCAGCAGTTTCGGACAGGGCTACGAGCAGTACGTC. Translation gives CASSFGQGYEQYV.

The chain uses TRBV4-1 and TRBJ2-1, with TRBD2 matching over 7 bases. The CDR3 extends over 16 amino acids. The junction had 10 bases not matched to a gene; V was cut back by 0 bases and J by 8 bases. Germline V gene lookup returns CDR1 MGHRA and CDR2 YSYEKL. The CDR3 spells CASSQDRAGALDEQFF. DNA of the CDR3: TGCGCCAGCAGCCAAGATAGGGCGGGAGCCTTGGATGAGCAGTTCTTC.

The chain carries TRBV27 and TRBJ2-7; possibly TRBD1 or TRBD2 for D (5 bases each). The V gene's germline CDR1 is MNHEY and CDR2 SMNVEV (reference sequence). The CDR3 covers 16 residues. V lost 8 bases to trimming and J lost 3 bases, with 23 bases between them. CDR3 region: CASETRTGTEYYEQYV. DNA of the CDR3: TGTGCCAGCGAAACCCGAACCGGGACCGAGTACTACGAGCAGTACGTC.

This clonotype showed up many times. The CDR3 region has the DNA TGCAGCGTTGAAGTCGGGACCGTATACAATGAGCAGTTCTTC. It codes for CSVEVGTVYNEQFF. This rearrangement joins TRBV29-1 to TRBJ2-1; perhaps D is TRBD1 or TRBD2 (5 bases each). The V end lost 1 base, the J end lost 4 bases, and 11 bases lay between the germline ends. This CDR3 comprises 14 residues. Germline values: CDR1 SQVTM, CDR2 ANQGSEA.

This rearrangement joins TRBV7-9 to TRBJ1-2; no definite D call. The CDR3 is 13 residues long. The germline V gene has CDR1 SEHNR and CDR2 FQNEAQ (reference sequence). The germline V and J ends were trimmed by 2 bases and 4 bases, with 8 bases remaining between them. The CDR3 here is CASSLPGGYGYTF. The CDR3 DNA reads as TGTGCCAGCAGCTTACCAGGTGGCTATGGCTACACCTTC.

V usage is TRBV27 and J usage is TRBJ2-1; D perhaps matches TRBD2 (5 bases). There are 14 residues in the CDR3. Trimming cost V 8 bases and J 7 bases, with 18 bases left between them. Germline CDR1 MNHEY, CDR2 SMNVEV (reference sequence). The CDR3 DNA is TGTGCCAGCCGGCTAGCTCCTCCGGGAAATGAGCAGTTCTTC. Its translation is CASRLAPPGNEQFF.

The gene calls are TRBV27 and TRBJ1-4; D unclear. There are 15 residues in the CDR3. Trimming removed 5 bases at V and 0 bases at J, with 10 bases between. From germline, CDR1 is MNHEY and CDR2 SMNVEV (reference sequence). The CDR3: CASSLRIATNEKLFF. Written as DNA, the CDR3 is TGTGCCAGCAGTCTTCGGATTGCAACTAATGAAAAACTGTTTTTT.

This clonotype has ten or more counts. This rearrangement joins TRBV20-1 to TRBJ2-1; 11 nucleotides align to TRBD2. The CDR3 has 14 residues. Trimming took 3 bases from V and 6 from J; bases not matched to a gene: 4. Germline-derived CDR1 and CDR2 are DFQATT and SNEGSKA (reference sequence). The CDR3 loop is CSARGLAEANEQFF. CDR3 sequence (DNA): TGCAGTGCTAGGGGACTAGCGGAGGCCAATGAGCAGTTCTTC.

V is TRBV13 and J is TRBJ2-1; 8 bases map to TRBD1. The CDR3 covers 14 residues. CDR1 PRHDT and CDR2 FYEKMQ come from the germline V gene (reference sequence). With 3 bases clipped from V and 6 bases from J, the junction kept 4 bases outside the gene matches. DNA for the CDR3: TGTGCCAGCAGCTTTACAGGGGGTGTCAATGAGCAGTTCTTC. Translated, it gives CASSFTGGVNEQFF.

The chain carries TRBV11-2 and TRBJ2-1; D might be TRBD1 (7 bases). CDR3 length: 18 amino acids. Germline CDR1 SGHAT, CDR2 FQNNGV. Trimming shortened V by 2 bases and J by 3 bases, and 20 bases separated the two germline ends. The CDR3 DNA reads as TGTGCCAGCAGCTTATACTCTCTCCGACAGGGAGGCTACAATGAGCAGTTCTTC. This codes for CASSLYSLRQGGYNEQFF.

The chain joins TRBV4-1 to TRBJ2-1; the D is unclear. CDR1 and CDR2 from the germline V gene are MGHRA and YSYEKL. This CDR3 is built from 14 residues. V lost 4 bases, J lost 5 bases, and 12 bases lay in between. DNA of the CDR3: TGCGCCAGCAGCCGTAACCATGGTGACAATGAGCAGTTCTTC. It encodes CASSRNHGDNEQFF.

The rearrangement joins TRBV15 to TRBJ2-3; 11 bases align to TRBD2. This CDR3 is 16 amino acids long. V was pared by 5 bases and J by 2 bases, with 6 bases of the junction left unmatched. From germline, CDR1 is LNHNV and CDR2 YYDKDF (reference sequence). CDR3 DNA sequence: TGTGCCACCAGCCTGGGACTAGCGGAACACACAGATACGCAGTATTTT. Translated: CATSLGLAEHTDTQYF. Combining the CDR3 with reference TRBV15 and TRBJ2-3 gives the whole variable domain DAMVIQNPRYQVTQFGKPVTLSCSQTLNHNVMYWYQQKSSQAPKLLFHYYDKDFNNEADTPDNFQSRRPNTSFCFLDIRSPGLGDTAMYLCATSLGLAEHTDTQYFGPGTRLTVL.

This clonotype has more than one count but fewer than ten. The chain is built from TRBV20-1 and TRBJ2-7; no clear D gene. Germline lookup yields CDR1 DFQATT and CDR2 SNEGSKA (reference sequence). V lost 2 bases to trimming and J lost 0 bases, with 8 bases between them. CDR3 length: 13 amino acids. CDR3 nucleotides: TGCAGTGCTAGATCGGGTCTCTCCTACGAGCAGTACGTC. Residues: CSARSGLSYEQYV.